This record covers a single TCR beta chain. The CDR3 spans 15 residues. The germline V gene encodes CDR1 MNHEY and CDR2 SVGAGI. V was trimmed by 5 bases and J by 7 bases, leaving 17 bases between them. This sample stems from a study of blood T cell repertoires in COVID-19. On the study more broadly: COVID-19 samples, acute and convalescent, were from the United States, Italy and Spain. From T cells, B-cell-depleted T cells, or PBMCs came the material, which was cDNA or gDNA.

Using immunoSEQ multiplex PCR, the repertoire was profiled, and TCRdb retains in-frame clones only, with some absent. Among fewer than 300,000 clones listed, about 89% were seen once. This TCR derives from a woman aged 30 to 39 with COVID-19, enrolled during active disease. The specimen sequenced was peripheral blood. This chain links TRBV6-5 with TRBJ1-4, with D maybe TRBD1 (6 bases). CDR3 nucleotide sequence: TGTGCCAGCAGTACTAACAGGGCGGTGGGTGAAAAACTGTTTTTT. This sequence encodes CASSTNRAVGEKLFF.